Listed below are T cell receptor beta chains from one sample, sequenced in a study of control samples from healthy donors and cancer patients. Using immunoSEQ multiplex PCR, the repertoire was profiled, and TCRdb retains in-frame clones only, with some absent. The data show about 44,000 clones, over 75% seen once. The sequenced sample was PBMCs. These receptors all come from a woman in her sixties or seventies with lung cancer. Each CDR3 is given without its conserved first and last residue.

cdr3_aa: ASSLTGSDIREQY
v_call: TRBV28
j_call: TRBJ2-7

cdr3_aa: ASSVAGRELTDTQY
v_call: TRBV9
j_call: TRBJ2-3

cdr3_aa: ASSSGPATYNEQF
v_call: TRBV27
j_call: TRBJ2-1

cdr3_aa: ASSLVLADNEQF
v_call: TRBV5-1
j_call: TRBJ2-1

cdr3_aa: ASSLTGGDNEQF
v_call: TRBV7-9
j_call: TRBJ2-1

cdr3_aa: ASSVQETQY
v_call: TRBV11-3
j_call: TRBJ2-5

cdr3_aa: ASSLAPGANVLT
v_call: TRBV5-4
j_call: TRBJ2-6

cdr3_aa: ASGWGMNTEAF
v_call: TRBV12-5
j_call: TRBJ1-1

cdr3_aa: SASRRGATEAF
v_call: TRBV20-1
j_call: TRBJ1-1

cdr3_aa: ASSTGDGAATEAF
v_call: TRBV6-1
j_call: TRBJ1-1

cdr3_aa: ASSLENSVNTEAF
v_call: TRBV5-6
j_call: TRBJ1-1

cdr3_aa: ASHLTGPYGYT
v_call: TRBV19
j_call: TRBJ1-2

cdr3_aa: SVVRAMNTEAF
v_call: TRBV29-1
j_call: TRBJ1-1

cdr3_aa: ASSLGARSSPYYGYT
v_call: TRBV5-6
j_call: TRBJ1-2

cdr3_aa: ATSDFRTNYGYT
v_call: TRBV24-1
j_call: TRBJ1-2

cdr3_aa: ASSWEGNQLYYEQY
v_call: TRBV7-9
j_call: TRBJ2-7

cdr3_aa: ATSLSGVDEQF
v_call: TRBV24-1
j_call: TRBJ2-1